Listed here is a single TCR beta chain. Its antigen remains unidentified. The data originate from a study of cytomegalovirus exposure and HLA in healthy donors. The study, taken as a whole, reports: The study labeled 170 or so TCR beta chains cytomegalovirus-associated.

Only in-frame clones appear in the TCRdb table, and some are missing; sequencing was by immunoSEQ multiplex PCR. The table has under 200,000 clones, approximately 86% seen once. The CDR3 contains 14 residues. Trimming pared 5 bases from V and 8 bases from J, leaving 18 bases between. Germline loops: CDR1 SGHVS, CDR2 FQNEAQ. The rearrangement links TRBV7-8 to TRBJ2-5, with D unresolved. Sequencing input: PBMCs. The sequence was collected from a woman aged 18-30 years in good health and CMV-seronegative. The CDR3 region is CASSTLGSTATQYF. The CDR3 coding sequence is TGTGCCAGCAGCACCCTAGGTTCGACCGCCACCCAGTACTTC.